The next 15 T cell receptor beta chains were all read from a single sample in a study of T cell therapy after organ transplantation. Profiled with immunoSEQ multiplex PCR; TCRdb holds only in-frame clones, not every one. The repertoire holds almost 20,000 clones, with about four fifths as singletons. No antigens are known for them. Specified time point: 4-8 weeks after completion of therapy. This material consisted of CD8+ T cells from blood, taken after autologous CMV-specific T cell therapy. The source is a human patient who had received a solid organ transplant and had CMV disease. Some T cells may be the graft donor's.

V gene TRBV5-1 combines with J gene TRBJ2-5, with a possible D match to TRBD2 (6 bases). From germline, CDR1 is SGHRS and CDR2 YFSETQ. Trimming cost V 0 bases and J 11 bases, with 20 bases left between them. The length of the CDR3 is 15 residues. Here the CDR3 DNA reads TGCGCCAGCAGCTTGGAAAGGGGTGGGCCTCGGGAGCAGTACTTC. It encodes CASSLERGGPREQYF.

This chain links TRBV7-9 with TRBJ1-1; 12 bases are a match to TRBD1. In germline, CDR1 is SEHNR, CDR2 FQNEAQ (reference sequence). J lost 6 bases, V lost 6 bases, and 11 bases had no gene match. The CDR3 consists of 16 residues. The chain's CDR3 is CASSSGTGGIGAEAFF. Here the CDR3 DNA reads TGTGCCAGCAGTTCCGGGACAGGGGGCATAGGGGCTGAAGCTTTCTTT. The complete variable domain, with remaining parts taken from reference TRBV7-9 and TRBJ1-1, reads DTGVSQNPRHKITKRGQNVTFRCDPISEHNRLYWYRQTLGQGPEFLTYFQNEAQLEKSRLLSDRFSAERPKGSFSTLEIQRTEQGDSAMYLCASSSGTGGIGAEAFFGQGTRLTVV.

The chain combines TRBV27 with TRBJ2-6, with TRBD1 matching over 9 bases. Germline V gene data show CDR1 as MNHEY and CDR2 as SMNVEV (reference sequence). This CDR3 comprises 16 residues. The V segment lost 5 bases and the J segment 0 bases; nucleotides outside the gene matches: 2. CDR3 DNA: TGTGCCAGCAGTGGGACAGGGAGCTCTGGGGCCAACGTCCTGACTTTC. This codes for CASSGTGSSGANVLTF.

This clone was seen more than once but under ten times. Other DNA sequences in this sample translate to the same CDR3. The V gene is TRBV27, the J gene TRBJ2-1; perhaps TRBD2 as D (6 bases). This CDR3 has 14 amino acids. V lost 2 bases and J lost 1, with 6 bases in between. CDR1 and CDR2 (germline): MNHEY, SMNVEV (reference sequence). CDR3 protein: CASSLGGSYNEQFF. CDR3 sequence (DNA): TGTGCCAGCAGTTTAGGGGGGTCCTACAATGAGCAGTTCTTC.

The rearrangement uses TRBV15 and TRBJ2-5; 8 bases align to TRBD2. There are 13 residues in the CDR3. Germline V lookup: CDR1 LNHNV, CDR2 YYDKDF (reference sequence). The V segment lost 7 bases and the J segment 5 bases; nucleotides outside the gene matches: 6. The DNA for the CDR3 is TGTGCCACCACCCCAACTAGCGGCGAGACCCAGTACTTC. Its translation is CATTPTSGETQYF.

The chain carries TRBV30 and TRBJ2-7; D possibly matches TRBD1 or TRBD2 (6 bases each). V was shortened by 6 bases and J by 5 bases, with 17 bases between the two germline ends. The germline V gene encodes CDR1 GTSNPN and CDR2 SVGIG (reference sequence). CDR3 length: 13 residues. Here the CDR3 DNA reads TGTGCCTGTAGAGGGGAGGCAGGGGACGAGCAGTACTTC. Translating it yields CACRGEAGDEQYF.

The J gene is TRBJ2-3, the V gene TRBV5-4, with D uncertain. Deletions cut 5 bases from V and 6 bases from J, with 10 bases between. The CDR3 loop spans 12 amino acids. Germline CDR1 is SGHNT and CDR2 is YYREEE (reference sequence). CDR3 residues: CASSDQFDTQYF. CDR3 coding DNA: TGTGCCAGCAGTGATCAGTTTGATACGCAGTATTTT.

In this sample, this clone turned up once. The genes are TRBV5-6 and TRBJ1-2; perhaps TRBD1 as D (5 bases). V shed 2 bases and J shed 3 bases, with 8 bases lying between them. The CDR3 covers 13 residues. Germline values: CDR1 SGHDT, CDR2 YYEEEE. CDR3 loop: CASSLGGDYGYTF. In DNA, the CDR3 is TGTGCCAGCAGCTTAGGAGGGGACTATGGCTACACCTTC.

The chain combines TRBV27 with TRBJ1-1, with D unclear. The germline V gene has CDR1 MNHEY and CDR2 SMNVEV (reference sequence). Trimming left V 3 bases short and J 1 base short, with 6 bases between. This CDR3 has 13 residues. This CDR3 reads CASSLSENTEAFF. The CDR3 nucleotides are TGTGCCAGCAGTTTGAGTGAGAACACTGAAGCTTTCTTT.

This rearrangement joins TRBV9 to TRBJ2-7; D uncertain. The CDR3 is 15 residues long. Trimming took off 0 bases at V and 5 bases at J, with 15 bases between the two ends. The germline V gene encodes CDR1 SGDLS and CDR2 YYNGEE. The CDR3 nucleotides read TGTGCCAGCAGCGTAGCCACCGGGCCATTCCACGAGCAGTACTTC. This encodes CASSVATGPFHEQYF.

V is TRBV4-3 and J is TRBJ2-5; 7 bases fit TRBD1. The assigned J gene may be wrong: the sequence end matches TRBJ2-7 better. The CDR3 consists of 17 residues. Germline CDR1 and CDR2: LGHNA and YSLEER. The CDR3 reads CASSQDWDSSISYEQYF. The CDR3 DNA is TGCGCCAGCAGCCAAGATTGGGACAGTTCTATATCTTACGAGCAGTACTTC.

V gene TRBV27 combines with J gene TRBJ2-1; D unresolved. The germline V gene has CDR1 MNHEY and CDR2 SMNVEV (reference sequence). Trimming took off 0 bases at V and 5 bases at J, with 11 bases between the two ends. CDR3 size: 15 residues. The CDR3 DNA sequence: TGTGCCAGCAGTTTATCAGTCACGGGTAACAATGAGCAGTTCTTC. Encoded protein: CASSLSVTGNNEQFF.

The gene calls are TRBV2 and TRBJ1-1, with a tentative D call TRBD1 (6 bases). The CDR3 loop spans 14 amino acids. Between the trimmed V and J ends, which lost 6 bases and 5 bases, there was a span of 16 bases. Germline V gene lookup returns CDR1 SNHLY and CDR2 FYNNEI. The CDR3 loop reads CASRDSGQSTEAFF. The CDR3 nucleotides read TGTGCCAGCAGGGACAGCGGACAGTCGACTGAAGCTTTCTTT.

The chain combines TRBV30 with TRBJ2-2; D gene unclear. The CDR3 is 13 amino acids. Per the germline V gene, CDR1 is GTSNPN and CDR2 is SVGIG (reference sequence). Trimming cost V 4 bases and J 1 base, with 7 bases left between them. CDR3 loop: CAWNRLNTGELFF. CDR3 DNA sequence: TGTGCCTGGAACCGGCTGAACACCGGGGAGCTGTTTTTT.

The chain recombines TRBV6-4 with TRBJ2-1; 8 bases map to TRBD2. The CDR3 runs 15 residues. V trimming: 0 bases; J trimming: 4 bases; junction bases outside the gene matches: 2. CDR1 MRHNA and CDR2 SNTAGT come from the germline V gene. The CDR3 protein is CASSDSGGGYNEQFF. CDR3 DNA sequence: TGTGCCAGCAGTGACTCGGGCGGGGGGTACAATGAGCAGTTCTTC.